These 25 T cell receptor beta chains originate from one sample sequenced in a study of T cells in tuberculosis. The method was immunoSEQ multiplex PCR; TCRdb's version includes in-frame clones alone and lacks a portion of them. In the table there are 45,000 or so clones, 95% of which are singletons. The source material was PBMCs. These receptors were obtained from a donor aged 10-35 years with latent tuberculosis or without tuberculosis infection.

This clone was detected only once. V gene TRBV10-3 combines with J gene TRBJ2-7; 7 bases line up with TRBD1. J lost 3 bases, V lost 6 bases, and 8 bases had no gene match. The CDR3 has 14 amino acids. Germline CDR1 is ENHRY and CDR2 is SYGVKD. CDR3 in amino acids: CAIRFRDRYYEQYF. CDR3 nucleotide sequence: TGTGCCATCAGATTCCGGGACAGATACTACGAGCAGTACTTC.

The V gene is TRBV6-5, the J gene TRBJ1-1; possible D gene TRBD1, 5 bases. The CDR3 extends over 16 amino acids. Germline CDR1 reads MNHEY; CDR2 reads SVGAGI. The ends were cut back, 0 bases at V and 1 base at J, with 12 bases in the middle. In DNA, the CDR3 is TGTGCCAGCAGTTACTCGGGTCCAGGGTCGAACACTGAAGCTTTCTTT. Translation gives CASSYSGPGSNTEAFF.

The chain is built from TRBV12-5 and TRBJ1-2; TRBD1 agrees at 7 bases. J lost 2 bases, V lost 1 base, and 13 bases had no gene match. The germline V gene encodes CDR1 LGHNT and CDR2 FRNRAP. The CDR3 extends over 18 amino acids. The CDR3 DNA follows: TGTGCTAGTGGTTTGGCCGGGACAGACCTGCTCGGAAACTATGGCTACACCTTC. Translated: CASGLAGTDLLGNYGYTF.

V and J are TRBV25-1 and TRBJ2-1; the match to TRBD2 covers 10 bases. The germline V gene encodes CDR1 MGHDK and CDR2 SYGVNS. V shed 7 bases, J shed 7 bases, and the junction held 13 bases outside the gene matches. CDR3 length: 16 residues. CDR3 sequence: CASTIRAGGPLNEQFF. CDR3 sequence (DNA): TGTGCCAGCACAATACGAGCGGGGGGGCCTTTGAATGAGCAGTTCTTC.

The sample holds one count of this clone. J is TRBJ1-2 and V is TRBV6-6, with unresolved D. The V gene's germline CDR1 is MNHNY and CDR2 SVGAGI (reference sequence). The germline V and J ends were trimmed by 4 bases and 4 bases, with 10 bases remaining between them. The CDR3 consists of 13 residues. CDR3 region: CASSSGISYGYTF. The DNA of the CDR3 is TGTGCCAGCAGTTCGGGGATCTCCTATGGCTACACCTTC.

J is TRBJ1-1 and V is TRBV6-6; a possible D gene is TRBD1 (5 bases). Looked up from germline, CDR1 is MNHNY and CDR2 is SVGAGI (reference sequence). V was clipped by 4 bases and J by 5 bases, with 11 bases between them. The CDR3 is 13 amino acids. CDR3 in amino acids: CASSLTEGTEAFF. The CDR3 DNA reads TGTGCCAGCAGTTTAACGGAGGGGACTGAAGCTTTCTTT.

The chain couples TRBV18 to TRBJ2-7; the match to TRBD1 covers 7 bases. The CDR3 spans 16 residues. Per germline, CDR1 KGHSH and CDR2 LQKENI. J lost 5 bases, V lost 4 bases, and 14 bases had no gene match. The CDR3 loop reads CASSRRQGIFGDEQYF. CDR3 sequence (DNA): TGTGCCAGCTCACGAAGACAGGGAATTTTTGGGGACGAGCAGTACTTC.

The chain joins TRBV13 to TRBJ2-7, with 7 positions matching TRBD1. Germline trimming cut 5 bases from V and 0 bases from J; bases unmatched to any gene: 4. CDR3 length: 14 amino acids. Germline V lookup: CDR1 PRHDT, CDR2 FYEKMQ (reference sequence). The CDR3 DNA follows: TGTGCCAGCAGCGTACGGGACAGCTCCTACGAGCAGTACTTC. This encodes CASSVRDSSYEQYF.

V usage is TRBV6-5 and J usage is TRBJ2-1; TRBD1 is a possible D gene (6 bases). The ends were cut back, 0 bases at V and 7 bases at J, with 16 bases in the middle. CDR1 MNHEY and CDR2 SVGAGI come from the germline V gene. The CDR3 extends over 16 amino acids. In DNA, the CDR3 is TGTGCCAGCAGTTACTCCTGGACAGCTACCAGTAATGAGCAGTTCTTC. Protein: CASSYSWTATSNEQFF.

For the CDR3, the DNA is TGTGCCAGCAGTCCCCCCAATAGCAATCAGCCCCAGCATTTT. Amino acid sequence: CASSPPNSNQPQHF. This rearrangement joins TRBV27 to TRBJ1-5, with D unresolved. The CDR3 is 14 residues long. Germline V gene data show CDR1 as MNHEY and CDR2 as SMNVEV (reference sequence). The germline V and J ends were trimmed by 5 bases and 0 bases, with 8 bases remaining between them.

CDR3 coding DNA: TGTGCCAGCAGCTTAGGACTAGCGGGGGGCCTCAATGAGCAGTTCTTC. Amino acids: CASSLGLAGGLNEQFF. The chain links TRBV7-8 to TRBJ2-1; TRBD2 aligns across 13 bases. This CDR3 has 16 amino acids. The germline V gene has CDR1 SGHVS and CDR2 FQNEAQ. J gave up 6 bases and V 1 base, and 3 bases lay outside the gene matches.

The chain couples TRBV5-4 to TRBJ1-1; 11 bases are shared with TRBD1. In germline, CDR1 is SGHNT, CDR2 YYREEE (reference sequence). Unmatched junction bases numbered 0, after V lost 3 bases and J lost 2 bases. This CDR3 comprises 14 residues. In nucleotides, the CDR3 is TGTGCCAGCAGCTGGACAGGGGGCAACACTGAAGCTTTCTTT. Protein: CASSWTGGNTEAFF.

The chain has TRBV6-9 and TRBJ2-3, with a tentative D call TRBD2 (5 bases). Trimming removed 2 bases from V and 10 bases from J, with 19 bases in between. Germline assignment: CDR1 MNHGY and CDR2 SVAAGI. CDR3 length equals 15 residues. The CDR3 bases are TGTGCCAGCAGTTATCTGGACTTTCCGGCCCATCCGCAGTATTTT. The encoded protein is CASSYLDFPAHPQYF.

This chain joins TRBV7-2 and TRBJ2-1; TRBD2 matches at 9 bases. CDR1 is SGHTA and CDR2 is FQGNSA in the germline V gene. With V trimmed by 1 base and J by 7 bases, 5 bases remained unmatched. This CDR3 region has 15 residues. This CDR3 reads CASSLGAGGRNEQFF. CDR3 in DNA: TGTGCCAGCAGCTTAGGTGCGGGGGGGCGGAATGAGCAGTTCTTC.

The table lists this clone with a count of one. This chain uses TRBV7-3 with TRBJ1-6; D is ambiguous. V gave up 3 bases and J gave up 4 bases, with 13 bases separating them. In germline, CDR1 is SGHTA, CDR2 FQGTGA. The CDR3 runs 16 residues. The CDR3 spells CASSFRYAAYNSPLHF. In DNA, the CDR3 is TGTGCCAGCAGCTTCCGATACGCAGCGTATAATTCACCCCTCCACTTT.

CDR3 sequence: CASSLETGTGGYTF. The CDR3 DNA follows: TGTGCCAGCAGCTTGGAGACCGGGACAGGGGGCTACACCTTC. The chain combines TRBV5-4 with TRBJ1-2, with 9 bases lining up with TRBD1. The CDR3 length is 14 residues. Trimming at V came to 0 bases and at J to 8 bases, leaving 5 bases not matched to a gene. Germline CDR1 is SGHNT and CDR2 is YYREEE (reference sequence).

As for this clone: Other DNA sequences within the sample encode an identical CDR3. J is TRBJ1-2 and V is TRBV6-1; 8 bases are a match to TRBD1. The CDR3 consists of 14 residues. CDR1 and CDR2 from the germline V gene are MNHNS and SASEGT. V was clipped by 4 bases and J by 7 bases; unmatched bases: 8. The CDR3 here is CASSVTGALSGYTF. CDR3 in DNA: TGTGCCAGCAGTGTGACAGGGGCTCTCTCTGGCTACACCTTC.

The V and J genes are TRBV7-2 and TRBJ2-5, with a tentative D call TRBD2 (5 bases). Trimming shortened V by 2 bases and J by 10 bases, and 17 bases separated the two germline ends. CDR3 length: 14 amino acids. Germline assignment: CDR1 SGHTA and CDR2 FQGNSA. CDR3 coding DNA: TGTGCCAGCAGCTTAAGCGCGGCCGGAGGTGTCCAGTACTTC. It specifies CASSLSAAGGVQYF.

V gene TRBV5-8 combines with J gene TRBJ1-2; D is possibly TRBD1 (5 bases). Germline V lookup: CDR1 SGHTS, CDR2 YDEGEE. The CDR3 totals 15 residues. V was pared by 4 bases and J by 2 bases, with 15 bases between. The CDR3 protein is CASSTPWGGNYGYTF. Written as DNA, the CDR3 is TGTGCCAGCAGCACCCCTTGGGGGGGAAACTATGGCTACACCTTC.

A single count supports this clone. The genes are TRBV30 and TRBJ1-2; no clear D. The V gene lost 1 base and the J gene lost 8 bases, with 20 bases spanning the gap. This CDR3 is 15 amino acids long. CDR1 and CDR2 from the germline V gene are GTSNPN and SVGIG (reference sequence). The CDR3 DNA follows: TGTGCCTGGAGTGGGTCGTGGGAGGGAATGGACGGCTACACCTTC. Translated, it gives CAWSGSWEGMDGYTF.

The V call is TRBV2, the J call TRBJ1-2; TRBD1 matches at 9 bases. CDR1 and CDR2 from the germline V gene are SNHLY and FYNNEI. The CDR3 is 14 amino acids. Trimming cost V 6 bases and J 4 bases; bases outside gene matches: 6. The CDR3 nucleotides read TGTGCCAGCAGAGAACAGGGGGCTGTCTATGGCTACACCTTC. This sequence encodes CASREQGAVYGYTF.

The V call is TRBV5-1, the J call TRBJ2-5, with 9 bases lining up with TRBD1. V gave up 4 bases and J gave up 6 bases; unmatched junction bases: 4. The CDR3 covers 13 residues. CDR1 and CDR2 from the germline V gene are SGHRS and YFSETQ. The CDR3: CASSETGGQTQYF. The CDR3, as DNA: TGCGCCAGCAGCGAGACAGGGGGTCAGACCCAGTACTTC.

The genes are TRBV4-1 and TRBJ2-3; D may be TRBD2 (6 bases). Looked up from germline, CDR1 is MGHRA and CDR2 is YSYEKL. The CDR3 runs 13 residues. V was trimmed by 8 bases and J by 7 bases, leaving 16 bases between them. The CDR3 coding sequence is TGCGCCAGCTTGTCTTTTCGGGGGAATACGCAGTATTTT. This codes for CASLSFRGNTQYF.

The chain's CDR3 is CASSERSGGFYGYTF. CDR3 DNA sequence: TGTGCCAGCAGTGAAAGGTCAGGGGGCTTCTACGGCTACACCTTC. The rearrangement uses TRBV6-1 and TRBJ1-2; 8 bases are a match to TRBD1. Trimming took 2 bases from V and 8 from J; bases not matched to a gene: 10. This CDR3 is built from 15 residues. Germline CDR1 MNHNS, CDR2 SASEGT.

This chain uses TRBV7-9 with TRBJ1-2, with TRBD1 identical over 9 bases. CDR1 SEHNR and CDR2 FQNEAQ come from the germline V gene (reference sequence). V lost 5 bases and J lost 8; bases outside the gene matches: 6. The CDR3 is made up of 13 amino acids. The CDR3 region is CASSARGQGGYTF. As DNA, the CDR3 is TGTGCCAGCAGCGCCCGGGGACAGGGAGGCTACACCTTC.